The TCR beta chain described here comes from a study of cytomegalovirus exposure and HLA in healthy donors. General observations from the study: One cluster of highly shared sequence variants probably arose as a sequencing artifact.

At collection, donors were nominally healthy, but unrecorded immune exposures were probable. In the PCR, 60 Vbeta and 13 Jbeta primers were used. Assay: immunoSEQ multiplex PCR; the TCRdb copy retains only in-frame clones and omits some. Of 150,000 to 200,000 clones listed, 80% to 90% are singletons. Trimming stripped 4 bases from V and 0 bases from J, with 6 bases between. CDR3 length equals 13 residues. Germline CDR1 is ENHRY and CDR2 is SYGVKD. This clone has a handful of counts. Its antigen is not known. J is TRBJ1-1 and V is TRBV10-3; D remains ambiguous. This clonotype was obtained from a male donor in good health and CMV-seronegative. The specimen sequenced was PBMCs. In nucleotides, the CDR3 is TGTGCCATCAGTGGAGTTGTGAACACTGAAGCTTTCTTT. Translation gives CAISGVVNTEAFF.